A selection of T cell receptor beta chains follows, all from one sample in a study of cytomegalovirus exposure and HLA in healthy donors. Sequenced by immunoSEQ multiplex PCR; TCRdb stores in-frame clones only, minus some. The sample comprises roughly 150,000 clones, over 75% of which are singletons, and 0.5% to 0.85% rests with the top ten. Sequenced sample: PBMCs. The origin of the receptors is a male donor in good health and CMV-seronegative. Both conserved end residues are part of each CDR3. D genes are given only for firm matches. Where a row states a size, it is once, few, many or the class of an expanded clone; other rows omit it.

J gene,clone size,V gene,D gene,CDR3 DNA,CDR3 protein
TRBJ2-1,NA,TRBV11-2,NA,TGTGCCAGCAGCTTAAGTCGCATTCCCGAGGGGGTTAACTACAATGAGCAGTTCTTC,CASSLSRIPEGVNYNEQFF
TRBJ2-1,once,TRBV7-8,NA,TGTGCCAGCAGCCCCCGGGAGAGTCGTTCCTTAGTAATGGTCTTC,CASSPRESRSLVMVF
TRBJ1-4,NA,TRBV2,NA,TGTGCCAGCAGTGAACAGGGGTTTTTGGAAAAACTGTTTTTT,CASSEQGFLEKLFF
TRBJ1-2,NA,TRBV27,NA,TGTGCCAGCTCCCCGCGGTCAGGGAATACTAACTATGGCTACACCTTC,CASSPRSGNTNYGYTF
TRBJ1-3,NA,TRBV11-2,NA,TGTGCCAGCTTGGGCAGGGGACATGCCGTATTCTCTGGAAACACCATATATTTT,CASLGRGHAVFSGNTIYF
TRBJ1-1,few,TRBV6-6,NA,TGTGCCAGCAGCCGACAGGTGAACACTGAAGCTTTCTTT,CASSRQVNTEAFF
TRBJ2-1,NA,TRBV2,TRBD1,TGTGCCAGCAGAGTCGCCCAGACAGGGGCCTACAATGAGCAGTTCTTC,CASRVAQTGAYNEQFF
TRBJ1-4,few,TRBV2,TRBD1,TGTGCCAGCAGTGTCCAGGGGGCGCAACTTGAAAAACTGTTTTTT,CASSVQGAQLEKLFF
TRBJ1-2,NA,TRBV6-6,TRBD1,TGTGCCAGCAGGATCACAGGGGAGGAGGGCTACACCTTC,CASRITGEEGYTF
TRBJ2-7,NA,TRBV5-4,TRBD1,TGTGCCAGCAGCTCGGGGACAGTTACCTACGAGCAGTACTTC,CASSSGTVTYEQYF
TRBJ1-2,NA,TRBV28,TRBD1,TGTGCCAGCAGCGGGACAGAGATTAACTATGGCTACACCTTC,CASSGTEINYGYTF
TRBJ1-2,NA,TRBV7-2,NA,TGTGCCAGCAGCCCAAATTCTCCGGCGGGCTATGGCTACACCTTC,CASSPNSPAGYGYTF
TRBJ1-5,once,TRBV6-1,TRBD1,TGTGCCAGCAGTCGGACAGGGTCCGGCGATCAGCCCCAGCATTTT,CASSRTGSGDQPQHF
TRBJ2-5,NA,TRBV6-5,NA,TGTGCCAGCAGTTACCAGGGTCAAGAGACCCAGTACTTC,CASSYQGQETQYF
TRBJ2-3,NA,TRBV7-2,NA,TGTGCCAGCAGCTTAGGGACACGGAGCACAGATACGCAGTATTTT,CASSLGTRSTDTQYF
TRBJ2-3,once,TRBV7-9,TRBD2,TGTGCCAGCAGCCACACCAGCGGGGACGATACGCAGTATTTT,CASSHTSGDDTQYF
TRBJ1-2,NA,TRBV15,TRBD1,TGTGCCACCAGCGATCGGCAGGGGGCGTCCAACTATGGCTACACCTTC,CATSDRQGASNYGYTF
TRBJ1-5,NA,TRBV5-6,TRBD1,TGTGCCAGCAGCTTGGCCACTCCGGGACAGGGGAATCAGCCCCAGCATTTT,CASSLATPGQGNQPQHF
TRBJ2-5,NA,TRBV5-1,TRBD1,TGCGCCAGCAGCAAGGGACAGCAAGAGACCCAGTACTTC,CASSKGQQETQYF
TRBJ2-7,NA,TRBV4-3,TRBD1,TGCGCCAGCAGCATAGACAGGGGGTTCAACGAGCAGTACTTC,CASSIDRGFNEQYF
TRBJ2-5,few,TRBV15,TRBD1,TGTGCCACCAGCAGCCGGACAGGGGGTTCAGAGACCCAGTACTTC,CATSSRTGGSETQYF
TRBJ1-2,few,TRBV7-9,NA,TGTGCCAGCAGCCCACTAGGACGAGACTATGGCTACACCTTC,CASSPLGRDYGYTF
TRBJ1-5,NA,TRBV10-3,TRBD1,TGTGCCACTAGACAGGGAGATCAGCCCCAGCATTTT,CATRQGDQPQHF
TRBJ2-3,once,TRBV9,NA,TGTGCCAGCAGCGTAGGCGGAGCTAGCACAGATACGCAGTATTTT,CASSVGGASTDTQYF
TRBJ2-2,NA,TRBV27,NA,TGTGCCAGCCATAGGGGGGGGTCCACCGGGGAGCTGTTTTTT,CASHRGGSTGELFF
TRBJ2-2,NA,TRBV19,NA,TGTGCCAGTAGTCCCGCAGGGATGAACACCGGGGAGCTGTTTTTT,CASSPAGMNTGELFF
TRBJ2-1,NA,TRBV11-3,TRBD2,TGTGCCAGCAGCTCTGGATCGGGACTAGCGACTTACAATGAGCAGTTCTTC,CASSSGSGLATYNEQFF
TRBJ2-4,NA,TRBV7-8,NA,TGTGCCAGCAGCTCAATGTCGGGGGGCAACATTCAGTACTTC,CASSSMSGGNIQYF
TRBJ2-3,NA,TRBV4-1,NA,TGCGCCAGCAGCCAAAGCGGAACCATCACAGATACGCAGTATTTT,CASSQSGTITDTQYF
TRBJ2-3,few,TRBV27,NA,TGTGCCAGCAGTTTAGGGGGGGCGAGGATCGGCACAGATACGCAGTATTTT,CASSLGGARIGTDTQYF
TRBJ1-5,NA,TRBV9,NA,TGTGCCAGCAGCGTAGACACCTATCAGCCCCAGCATTTT,CASSVDTYQPQHF
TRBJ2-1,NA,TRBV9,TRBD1,TGTGCCAGCAGCCAACCGGGACAGGGGTTTAATGAGCAGTTCTTC,CASSQPGQGFNEQFF
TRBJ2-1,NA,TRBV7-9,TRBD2,TGTTCCAGCAGCTTATTCCCCCCTCGTAGCGGGAGTTACAATGAGCAGTTCTTC,CSSSLFPPRSGSYNEQFF
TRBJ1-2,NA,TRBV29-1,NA,TGCAGCGTTGACTGGGGGGATGGCTACACCTTC,CSVDWGDGYTF
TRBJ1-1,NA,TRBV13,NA,TGTGCCAGCAGCTTAATGCAGGGAGGTGAAGCTTTCTTT,CASSLMQGGEAFF
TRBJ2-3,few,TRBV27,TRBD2,TGTGCCAGCAGAAAGGGGAGGGCGCAGTATTTT,CASRKGRAQYF
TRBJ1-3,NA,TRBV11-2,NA,TGTGCCAGCAGCTTGGCAGGCGTTGGAAACACCATATATTTT,CASSLAGVGNTIYF
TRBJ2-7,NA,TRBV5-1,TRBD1,TGCGCCAGCAGCTTGGGGGACAGGGTTCACTCCGAGCAGTACTTC,CASSLGDRVHSEQYF
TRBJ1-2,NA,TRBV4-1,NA,TGCGCCAGCAGCCAAGATCACAGGGCGGGGGGTGGCTACACCTTC,CASSQDHRAGGGYTF
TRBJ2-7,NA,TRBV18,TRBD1,TGTGCCAGCTCAACAGCCACGGGACAGGGGTCCGAGCAGTACTTC,CASSTATGQGSEQYF
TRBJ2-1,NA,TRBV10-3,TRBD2,TGTGCCATCAGTGGGGGGAGGGATGCCTACAATGAGCAGTTCTTC,CAISGGRDAYNEQFF